The clone carrying this T cell receptor (beta chain) showed up just once. The data originate from a study of blood T cell repertoires in COVID-19. V was clipped by 3 bases and J by 4 bases, with 10 bases between them. This CDR3 is 13 amino acids long. Germline-derived CDR1 and CDR2 are LNHNV and YYDKDF (reference sequence). TCRdb's table, derived via immunoSEQ multiplex PCR, lists solely in-frame clones and lacks some. In the table there are over 150,000 clones, over 70% of which are singletons. The receptor was derived from a woman aged 40-49 years with COVID-19, enrolled during active disease. The chain is built from TRBV15 and TRBJ2-7; unclear D gene. Sequenced input: peripheral blood. CDR3: CATSSGRNYEQYF. CDR3 bases: TGTGCCACCAGCAGCGGCAGGAATTACGAGCAGTACTTC.